The rows below give T cell receptor beta chains drawn from one sample of a study of identical twins' blood T cells. TCRdb independently ran MiXCR on the 5' RACE reads; one entry per CDR3 protein. The sample consists of hundreds of thousands of distinct CDR3 sequences, over 25% of them appearing once. The sample consisted of PBMCs. Source of these receptors: a woman between 18 and 50 years old in good health. Each CDR3 is given with its conserved first and last residue. A D gene is named only where the DNA matches it firmly. Clone sizes are given selectively: once, few, many, or a class where the clone is expanded.

d_call: -
v_call: TRBV5-1
j_call: TRBJ2-3
clone_size: few
cdr3_aa: CASSLQDKGDTQYF
cdr3_nt: TGCGCCAGCAGCTTGCAGGACAAGGGAGATACGCAGTATTTT

d_call: TRBD1
v_call: TRBV5-1
j_call: TRBJ1-1
clone_size: -
cdr3_aa: CAISWDVQGAMGAFF
cdr3_nt: TGCGCCATCAGCTGGGACGTACAGGGGGCTATGGGAGCTTTCTTT

d_call: -
v_call: TRBV29-1
j_call: TRBJ1-2
clone_size: -
cdr3_aa: CSVLNPRSYTF
cdr3_nt: TGCAGCGTTCTAAACCCAAGGAGCTACACCTTC

d_call: -
v_call: TRBV19
j_call: TRBJ2-7
clone_size: -
cdr3_aa: CASSIDLATEQYF
cdr3_nt: TGTGCCAGTAGTATAGATCTAGCGACCGAGCAGTACTTC

d_call: -
v_call: TRBV23-1
j_call: TRBJ2-3
clone_size: few
cdr3_aa: CASSLGRGRVDDTQYF
cdr3_nt: TGCGCCAGCAGTCTCGGTCGTGGCAGGGTTGACGATACGCAGTATTTT

d_call: -
v_call: TRBV12-3/TRBV12-4
j_call: TRBJ2-5
clone_size: -
cdr3_aa: CASSFLVETQYF
cdr3_nt: TGTGCCAGCAGTTTTCTTGTAGAGACCCAGTACTTC

d_call: -
v_call: TRBV27
j_call: TRBJ1-6
clone_size: -
cdr3_aa: CASSWGPGNSPLHF
cdr3_nt: TGTGCCAGCAGTTGGGGACCGGGAAATTCACCCCTCCACTTT

d_call: -
v_call: TRBV20-1
j_call: TRBJ1-2
clone_size: -
cdr3_aa: CSASHPTAYGYTF
cdr3_nt: TGCAGTGCTAGCCATCCAACCGCCTATGGCTACACCTTC

d_call: -
v_call: TRBV9
j_call: TRBJ2-3
clone_size: many
cdr3_aa: CASSLLAYSSTDTQYF
cdr3_nt: TGTGCCAGCAGCCTCTTAGCCTACAGTAGCACAGATACGCAGTATTTT

d_call: -
v_call: TRBV7-9
j_call: TRBJ1-4
clone_size: -
cdr3_aa: CASSPIDGATNEKLFF
cdr3_nt: TGTGCCAGCAGCCCGATTGATGGTGCAACTAATGAAAAACTGTTTTTT

d_call: -
v_call: TRBV3-1
j_call: TRBJ1-2
clone_size: -
cdr3_aa: CASSQGNPAYGYTF
cdr3_nt: TGTGCCAGCAGCCAAGGGAACCCGGCATATGGCTACACCTTC

d_call: TRBD1
v_call: TRBV20-1
j_call: TRBJ1-1
clone_size: few
cdr3_aa: CSAHGTGNTEAFF
cdr3_nt: TGCAGTGCGCACGGGACAGGGAACACTGAAGCTTTCTTT

d_call: -
v_call: TRBV29-1
j_call: TRBJ1-4
clone_size: -
cdr3_aa: CSGKSTTNEKPFF
cdr3_nt: TGCAGCGGGAAGAGTACAACTAATGAAAAACCGTTTTTT

d_call: -
v_call: TRBV6-5
j_call: TRBJ1-2
clone_size: -
cdr3_aa: CASNQPTGGYTF
cdr3_nt: TGTGCCAGCAATCAACCGACTGGTGGCTACACCTTC

d_call: TRBD2
v_call: TRBV9
j_call: TRBJ2-1
clone_size: -
cdr3_aa: CASSVEAGGYNEQFF
cdr3_nt: TGTGCCAGCAGCGTAGAAGCGGGAGGTTACAATGAGCAGTTCTTC

d_call: -
v_call: TRBV10-1
j_call: TRBJ2-1
clone_size: few
cdr3_aa: CASSERDEQFF
cdr3_nt: TGCGCCAGCAGTGAGCGGGATGAGCAGTTCTTC

d_call: -
v_call: TRBV10-1
j_call: TRBJ2-7
clone_size: -
cdr3_aa: CASSETGQASYEQYF
cdr3_nt: TGCGCCAGCAGTGAGACAGGCCAGGCCTCCTACGAGCAGTACTTC

d_call: TRBD1
v_call: TRBV27
j_call: TRBJ1-2
clone_size: few
cdr3_aa: CASTRGRGQDGYTF
cdr3_nt: TGTGCCAGCACTCGGGGCAGGGGGCAGGATGGCTACACCTTC

d_call: TRBD1
v_call: TRBV10-3
j_call: TRBJ1-5
clone_size: -
cdr3_aa: CAISGGQGGNQPQHF
cdr3_nt: TGTGCCATCAGCGGGGGACAGGGGGGCAATCAGCCCCAGCATTTT

d_call: TRBD1
v_call: TRBV5-1
j_call: TRBJ2-3
clone_size: -
cdr3_aa: CASSRQGNGVTDTQYF
cdr3_nt: TGCGCCAGCAGCCGACAGGGGAATGGGGTCACAGATACGCAGTATTTT

d_call: TRBD1
v_call: TRBV10-3
j_call: TRBJ1-2
clone_size: -
cdr3_aa: CAITPDRGTYGYTF
cdr3_nt: TGTGCCATCACCCCGGACAGGGGGACCTATGGCTACACCTTC

d_call: -
v_call: TRBV28
j_call: TRBJ1-3
clone_size: -
cdr3_aa: CASLGGNTIYF
cdr3_nt: TGTGCCAGCCTAGGGGGAAACACCATATATTTT